This T cell receptor (beta chain) is from a study of T cell responses to AZD1222 COVID-19 vaccine (dated by TCRdb to the early 2020s). About the full investigation: A total of more than 230 trial participants underwent TCR sequencing, of whom approximately 200 had received two doses of AZD1222 and roughly 26 had received two doses of the MenACWY control vaccine. Trial participants were enrolled by age into 18-55, 56-69 and 70-plus year subgroups, with roughly 150, 30 and 60 TCR-sequenced participants respectively.

What the authors observed across the whole study: After two AZD1222 doses, spike-specific TCR breadth and depth were significantly higher than at day 0 and than in MenACWY recipients. Participants were mostly white British, with more females than males. The authors suggested clonal diversity may have been underestimated. Because no day 14 peak-response samples were available, repertoires were characterized only after the peak T cell response. Reportedly, almost half of the unique spike-specific TCRs recognized epitopes lying outside the regions that are mutated in the B.1.351 and B.1.1.7 variants. Only five to seven AZD1222 recipients were SARS-CoV-2 seropositive at baseline, limiting conclusions about previously exposed vaccinees. The 56-69-year group was small, and its depth increase did not reach significance, likely because of low power. CD4 TCRs associated with the vaccine covered the entire spike protein, and the dominant responses were in regions 160-218 and 743-854.

The CDR3 regions of human TCRbeta chains were subjected to immunosequencing. In the original analysis: TCRs in the repertoires were matched against a reference library of SARS-CoV-2-specific TCRs that had been generated with the MIRA antigen-specificity platform. Breadth meant the fraction of unique TCRs that were SARS-CoV-2-associated, whereas depth meant the fraction of total T cells that were SARS-CoV-2-associated. Using the MIRA data, each spike-specific TCR was mapped to the spike region that the TCR reacts to and placed in a CD4 or CD8 class. Log10-transformed breadth and depth values were compared by one-way ANOVA with Sidak's multiple comparisons tests. Entries here come from immuneACCESS through TCRdb and include only in-frame sequences with V and J called. Some clones fail to appear in such tables; in the studies checked, an unresolved V gene covers under half of the shortfall, and the cause of the remainder is unknown. From that table come the V and J calls and clone size; the DNA was used to work out D and trimming. For this sample there are 90,000 to 130,000 clones; roughly 93% appear just once. 2.9% of the sample is held by the ten biggest clonotypes.

To note about this clone: Its target antigen remains unknown. It has no much larger one-base neighbor in the sample; base qualities were not kept.

The time point label, as the study defines it: about 28 days (+/-7) after the second vaccine dose. AZD1222 recipients whose second dose came at about 4 weeks and those whose second dose came at about 12 weeks were combined into one group, since spike-specific TCR depth and breadth did not differ between the two schedules. The vaccinee samples were drawn from two UK trials, COV001 and COV002, one of which was a single-blind randomized controlled phase 2/3 trial testing AZD1222 (ChAdOx1 nCoV-19) in healthy adults. Trial participant PBMC samples were collected at day 0 and day 28 after the second dose for TCRbeta chain sequencing. Reading from cysteine to phenylalanine, the CDR3 counts 13 amino acids. The read is trimmed to its CDR3 DNA, 39 bases read in frame from base 1. The trim is 7 bases for V and 5 bases for J, with a gap of 12 bases between the germline ends.

This receptor chain uses TRBV23-1 and TRBJ2-1; the D gene identity is not certain. TRBV23-1 is identified as an open reading frame with a role that is uncertain. This sequence was found in an adult who received the AZD1222 COVID-19 vaccine. The input for sequencing was peripheral blood, taken 28 days after the second AZD1222 dose. The CDR3 region has the sequence CASTSFRDNEQFF. The nucleotide sequence is given as TGCGCCAGCACCTCGTTTAGAGACAATGAGCAGTTCTTC.